Listed below are T cell receptor beta chains from one sample, sequenced in a study of shared clonotypes between healthy human individuals. Generated by immunoSEQ multiplex PCR, the TCRdb table keeps only in-frame clones and is missing some. The top ten clones hold less than 15% of a sample with 400,000 to 600,000 clones, 70% to 80% of them seen once. Sequenced material: PBMCs. These receptors all come from a woman between 40 and 55 years old in good health. Some clones in this sample may be carry-over from other donors' samples. Each CDR3 is given with its conserved first and last residue. A D gene is named only where the DNA matches it firmly. Where a row states a size, it is once, few, many or the class of an expanded clone; other rows omit it.

V gene: TRBV5-1
D gene: -
clone size: -
J gene: TRBJ2-1
CDR3 protein: CASSLARVEQFF
CDR3 DNA: TGCGCCAGCAGCTTGGCCAGGGTGGAGCAGTTCTTC

V gene: TRBV7-9
D gene: -
clone size: once
J gene: TRBJ2-2
CDR3 protein: CASSPLGGGELFF
CDR3 DNA: TGTGCCAGCAGCCCCTTAGGCGGCGGGGAGCTGTTTTTT

V gene: TRBV7-3
D gene: -
clone size: -
J gene: TRBJ2-3
CDR3 protein: CASSPASSTDTQYF
CDR3 DNA: TGTGCCAGCAGCCCGGCGAGTAGCACAGATACGCAGTATTTT

V gene: TRBV27
D gene: TRBD2
clone size: once
J gene: TRBJ2-7
CDR3 protein: CAIGRGNEQYF
CDR3 DNA: TGTGCCATCGGGAGGGGGAACGAGCAGTACTTC

V gene: TRBV2
D gene: -
clone size: -
J gene: TRBJ2-6
CDR3 protein: CASSPGLNSGANVLTF
CDR3 DNA: TGTGCCAGCAGCCCGGGACTCAACTCTGGGGCCAACGTCCTGACTTTC

V gene: TRBV28
D gene: TRBD2
clone size: -
J gene: TRBJ2-5
CDR3 protein: CARKFGLAEDTPPQTQYF
CDR3 DNA: TGTGCCAGAAAATTCGGACTAGCGGAGGACACGCCGCCTCAGACCCAGTACTTC

V gene: TRBV6-1
D gene: -
clone size: once
J gene: TRBJ2-7
CDR3 protein: CASSTTPQNYEQYF
CDR3 DNA: TGTGCCAGCAGTACTACGCCCCAGAACTACGAGCAGTACTTC

V gene: TRBV19
D gene: -
clone size: -
J gene: TRBJ2-6
CDR3 protein: CAGSRPTGSSGANVLTF
CDR3 DNA: TGTGCCGGTAGTAGACCGACAGGCAGCTCTGGGGCCAACGTCCTGACTTTC

V gene: TRBV6-6
D gene: TRBD1
clone size: few
J gene: TRBJ1-5
CDR3 protein: CASSGTGFDQPQHF
CDR3 DNA: TGTGCCAGCAGCGGGACAGGGTTCGATCAGCCCCAGCATTTT

V gene: TRBV7-2
D gene: TRBD2
clone size: -
J gene: TRBJ2-5
CDR3 protein: CASSLDGRAWETQYF
CDR3 DNA: TGTGCCAGCAGCTTAGACGGGAGGGCCTGGGAGACCCAGTACTTC

V gene: TRBV9
D gene: TRBD1
clone size: -
J gene: TRBJ1-3
CDR3 protein: CASSVDPGGSNTIYF
CDR3 DNA: TGTGCCAGCAGCGTAGACCCAGGGGGTTCGAACACCATATATTTT